One sample yielded the 22 T cell receptor beta chains listed below, sequenced in a study of T cells after yellow fever vaccination. MiXCR, run by TCRdb on the 5' RACE reads, gives a single entry per CDR3 protein. The repertoire holds 95,000 to 150,000 distinct CDR3 sequences, with roughly 9% as singletons. The sample consisted of CD8+ T cells sorted from PBMCs, taken on the day of the yellow fever booster vaccination. Every receptor here comes from a man between 18 and 35 years old who received the YFV17D yellow fever vaccine.

This clonotype was observed many times. The chain has TRBV10-3 and TRBJ1-2; 8 positions agree with TRBD1. V lost 3 bases and J lost 5; bases outside the gene matches: 11. CDR1 is ENHRY and CDR2 is SYGVKD in the germline V gene. The CDR3 totals 16 residues. CDR3 DNA: TGTGCCATCAGTGATGGGGGACAGGACCTTAAATATGGCTACACCTTC. It yields the protein CAISDGGQDLKYGYTF.

This clonotype was counted between two and nine times. The J gene is TRBJ2-6, the V gene TRBV7-2, with 15 bases aligning to TRBD2. The CDR3 length is 23 residues. Losses at the gene ends were 6 bases for V and 0 bases for J; bases not matched to a gene: 18. The germline V gene has CDR1 SGHTA and CDR2 FQGNSA. Here the CDR3 DNA reads TGTGCCAGCAGAGGGTCGCCCCTCGGGACTAGCGGGGGGTCCGACTCTGGGGCCAACGTCCTGACTTTC. Translating it yields CASRGSPLGTSGGSDSGANVLTF.

The rearrangement links TRBV19 to TRBJ2-1, with unresolved D. With 1 base removed from V and 5 bases from J, the gap between germline ends came to 12 bases. The CDR3 covers 15 residues. CDR1 and CDR2 (germline): LNHDA, SQIVND (reference sequence). The CDR3 DNA sequence: TGTGCCAGTAGTATAGGGGGTGGCATCCACAATGAGCAGTTCTTC. Its protein product is CASSIGGGIHNEQFF.

A few counts support this clonotype. The gene calls are TRBV7-2 and TRBJ2-7; 8 nucleotides match TRBD1. Germline CDR1 reads SGHTA; CDR2 reads FQGNSA. The V gene end was trimmed by 4 bases and the J gene end by 2 bases; junction bases not matched to a gene: 4. This CDR3 spans 14 amino acids. The CDR3 reads CASSWGTGAYEQYV. In DNA form, the CDR3 reads TGTGCCAGCAGCTGGGGGACAGGAGCCTACGAGCAGTACGTC.

The chain joins TRBV2 to TRBJ2-1, with 8 nucleotides matching TRBD1. Germline loops: CDR1 SNHLY, CDR2 FYNNEI. The CDR3 is 15 residues long. The V gene end was trimmed by 3 bases and the J gene end by 3 bases; junction bases not matched to a gene: 4. This chain's CDR3 is CASSDDRGYYNEQFF. CDR3 DNA sequence: TGTGCCAGCAGTGATGACAGGGGTTACTACAATGAGCAGTTCTTC.

This rearrangement joins TRBV12-3 or TRBV12-4 to TRBJ2-1; 7 bases are a match to TRBD1. V gave up 6 bases and J gave up 9 bases; unmatched junction bases: 5. The CDR3 is made up of 12 amino acids. The DNA for the CDR3 is TGTGCCAGCAGACAGGGGTGGGGTGAGCAGTTCTTC. This encodes CASRQGWGEQFF.

The chain carries TRBV12-5 and TRBJ2-6; D not certain. V was pared by 3 bases and J by 1 base, with 4 bases between. The CDR3 consists of 14 residues. Germline V lookup: CDR1 LGHNT, CDR2 FRNRAP. In nucleotides, the CDR3 is TGTGCTAGTGGTTTCGGGTCTGGGGCCAACGTCCTGACTTTC. As protein: CASGFGSGANVLTF.

Worth noting for this clonotype: A read error may produce the germline difference seen at one junction end. The V gene is TRBV29-1, the J gene TRBJ2-3; D possibly corresponds to TRBD2 (6 bases). CDR1 SQVTM and CDR2 ANQGSEA come from the germline V gene. The CDR3 spans 13 residues. CDR3 in amino acids: CRVELASPVTQYF. In DNA form, the CDR3 reads TGCAGGGTTGAACTAGCTTCTCCTGTTACGCAGTATTTT.

V and J are TRBV28 and TRBJ1-5; D is unclear. The CDR3 runs to 11 residues. Trimming pared 2 bases from V and 6 bases from J, leaving 2 bases between. The V gene's germline CDR1 is MDHEN and CDR2 SYDVKM. The CDR3 coding sequence is TGTGCCAGCAGTTTAACTCAGCCCCAGCATTTT. It encodes CASSLTQPQHF. The variable domain in full, completed from reference TRBV28 and TRBJ1-5, reads DVKVTQSSRYLVKRTGEKVFLECVQDMDHENMFWYRQDPGLGLRLIYFSYDVKMKEKGDIPEGYSVSREKKERFSLILESASTNQTSMYLCASSLTQPQHFGDGTRLSIL.

This chain links TRBV29-1 with TRBJ1-1; D is uncertain. CDR3 size: 12 residues. V was clipped by 5 bases and J by 1 base, with 8 bases between them. In germline, CDR1 is SQVTM, CDR2 ANQGSEA. The chain's CDR3 is CSVSRSNTEAFF. The DNA of the CDR3 is TGCAGCGTTTCCAGATCGAACACTGAAGCTTTCTTT.

The CDR3 reads CASSLEGPQAFF. For the CDR3, the DNA is TGCGCCAGCAGCTTGGAAGGACCCCAAGCTTTCTTT. The chain combines TRBV5-1 with TRBJ1-1; D is unclear. Germline-derived CDR1 and CDR2 are SGHRS and YFSETQ. V gave up 0 bases and J gave up 9 bases, with 9 bases separating them. The CDR3 sequence is 12 residues long.

The V and J genes are TRBV7-9 and TRBJ2-1; D might be TRBD2 (6 bases). CDR1 and CDR2 from the germline V gene are SEHNR and FQNEAQ (reference sequence). The CDR3 totals 15 residues. V lost 5 bases and J 4 bases, leaving 15 bases between the germline ends. CDR3 bases: TGTGCCAGCAGCCGCCGGGACGGAGGGTACAATGAGCAGTTCTTC. Its protein is CASSRRDGGYNEQFF.

This clonotype appeared many times. The rearrangement uses TRBV12-3 or TRBV12-4 and TRBJ2-3, with TRBD1 matching 8 bases. The junction had 2 bases not matched to a gene; V was cut back by 5 bases and J by 1 base. The CDR3 consists of 14 residues. The CDR3 protein is CASSGQGGTDTQYF. The CDR3 DNA is TGTGCCAGCAGTGGACAGGGCGGCACAGATACGCAGTATTTT.

This clonotype showed up many times. The J gene is TRBJ1-2, the V gene TRBV5-4, with 7 bases matching TRBD1. The junction had 3 bases not matched to a gene; V was cut back by 4 bases and J by 3 bases. This CDR3 has 13 residues. The germline CDR1 and CDR2 sequences are SGHNT and YYREEE (reference sequence). CDR3 loop: CASSPGQYYGYTF. As DNA, the CDR3 is TGTGCCAGCAGCCCGGGACAGTACTATGGCTACACCTTC.

The gene calls are TRBV20-1 and TRBJ2-7; D is uncertain. V lost 0 bases, J lost 4 bases, and 19 bases lay in between. The CDR3 length is 16 residues. In germline, CDR1 is DFQATT, CDR2 SNEGSKA (reference sequence). DNA of the CDR3: TGCAGTGCTAGAGATTTAAGGCCCTTCGAGCCGTACGAGCAGTACTTC. Its protein product is CSARDLRPFEPYEQYF.

This clonotype was detected ten times or more. The rearrangement joins TRBV6-1 to TRBJ2-6, with D uncertain. The CDR3 is made up of 15 amino acids. The germline V and J ends were trimmed by 1 base and 0 bases, with 4 bases remaining between them. From germline, CDR1 is MNHNS and CDR2 SASEGT. CDR3 in DNA: TGTGCCAGCAGTGAAGGGGGCTCTGGGGCCAACGTCCTGACTTTC. Translating gives CASSEGGSGANVLTF.

This clonotype was seen repeatedly, ten times or more. The chain uses TRBV4-2 and TRBJ2-7, with D perhaps assigned TRBD1 or TRBD2 (5 bases each). Germline assignment: CDR1 LGHNA and CDR2 YNFKEQ. This CDR3 comprises 13 residues. V lost 0 bases and J 5 bases, leaving 8 bases between the germline ends. The CDR3 DNA reads TGTGCCAGCAGCCAAGATGGGACGGACGAGCAGTACTTC. Residues: CASSQDGTDEQYF.

This clonotype was seen a few times. An end of the junction differs from the germline gene, which may be a read error. The V and J genes are TRBV2 and TRBJ1-5, with a tentative D call TRBD1 (6 bases). The germline V gene encodes CDR1 SNHLY and CDR2 FYNNEI. The CDR3 has 15 residues. The CDR3 reads CASREGGGFNQPQHF. In DNA, the CDR3 is TGTGCCAGCAGGGAAGGGGGGGGATTTAATCAGCCCCAGCATTTT.

Many counts were recorded for this clonotype. For the CDR3, the DNA is TGTGCCAGCAGCCCCGGGACTAGCGGGCGAGACAATGAGCAGTTCTTC. It codes for CASSPGTSGRDNEQFF. The rearrangement links TRBV11-2 to TRBJ2-1; TRBD2 aligns across 12 bases. V was clipped by 5 bases and J by 5 bases; unmatched bases: 7. In germline, CDR1 is SGHAT, CDR2 FQNNGV. The CDR3 is 16 amino acids.

V gene TRBV20-1 combines with J gene TRBJ2-2; D gene ambiguous. The germline V gene has CDR1 DFQATT and CDR2 SNEGSKA (reference sequence). The CDR3 is 12 residues long. V was trimmed by 4 bases and J by 5 bases, leaving 8 bases between them. CDR3 loop: CSAMDGTGELFF. The CDR3 region has the DNA TGCAGTGCTATGGACGGTACCGGGGAGCTGTTTTTT.

CDR3 sequence reads: CASSQAPLSKNIQYF. Here the CDR3 DNA reads TGCGCCAGCAGCCAAGCCCCGTTGTCCAAAAACATTCAGTACTTC. V usage is TRBV4-1 and J usage is TRBJ2-4, with D unclear. CDR1 is MGHRA and CDR2 is YSYEKL in the germline V gene. V dropped 1 base and J dropped 2 bases, with 9 bases sitting between them. This CDR3 is built from 15 residues.

This clonotype was detected only a few times. J is TRBJ1-5 and V is TRBV4-1; possible D gene TRBD1, 5 bases. CDR1 MGHRA and CDR2 YSYEKL come from the germline V gene. The V end was cut by 9 bases, the J end by 1 base, with 19 bases between. The CDR3 consists of 16 residues. CDR3 amino acids: CASTPFMGQSNQPQHF. CDR3 coding DNA: TGCGCCAGTACCCCCTTCATGGGGCAGAGCAATCAGCCCCAGCATTTT.